Included here is one TCR beta chain sequence, with context. This sample is drawn from a study of blood T cell repertoires in COVID-19. The overall study: Acute and convalescent COVID-19 samples came from the United States, Italy and Spain.

This CDR3 comprises 14 residues. Trimming cost V 3 bases and J 2 bases; bases outside gene matches: 2. Germline V gene sequence: CDR1 SGDLS, CDR2 YYNGEE. Patients of the Seattle cohort, enrolled during active infection, were followed longitudinally. The authors' processing: The authors estimated nucleated cell counts from reference gene primer amplification. Only in-frame clones appear in the TCRdb table, and some are missing; sequencing was by immunoSEQ multiplex PCR. The V and J calls and the clone size are those of that table, but D and trimming were determined from the DNA. The sample lists roughly 100,000 clones, about 85% occurring once.

Sequenced sample: peripheral blood. The sequence came from a woman aged 45-65 years with COVID-19, enrolled during active disease. The V call is TRBV9, the J call TRBJ2-3; 8 bases are shared with TRBD2. CDR3: CASSEAGVTDTQYF. CDR3 nucleotides: TGTGCCAGCAGCGAAGCGGGGGTCACAGATACGCAGTATTTT.